Listed below are T cell receptor beta chains from one sample, sequenced in a study of spatial heterogeneity in lung cancer. Each CDR3 protein is one row after TCRdb ran MiXCR on the 5' RACE reads. The table includes more than 65,000 distinct CDR3 sequences, about 12% detected once. The sequencing used PBMCs, collected at surgery. The receptors shown here come from a male donor with early-stage non-small cell lung cancer. CDR3s include the opening cysteine and the closing phenylalanine or tryptophan. Fields, in order: V gene, D gene, J gene, clone size, CDR3 DNA, CDR3 protein. The D gene is left open where the match is weak. The size entry is marked missing in some rows and otherwise reads once, few, many or a size class.

v_gene: TRBV29-1; d_gene: NA; j_gene: TRBJ1-1; abundance: NA; CDR3nt: TGCAGCGTTGAAGTGGCAGGTAACACTGAAGCTTTCTTT; CDR3aa: CSVEVAGNTEAFF
v_gene: TRBV7-2; d_gene: NA; j_gene: TRBJ1-3; abundance: few; CDR3nt: TGTGCCAGCAGCTTAGAGGTCGGCTCTGGAAACACCATATATTTT; CDR3aa: CASSLEVGSGNTIYF
v_gene: TRBV21-1; d_gene: NA; j_gene: TRBJ2-3; abundance: few; CDR3nt: TGTGCCAGGGGTCACTCGCCTCTAGCGGGGGCCACCACAGATACGCAGTATTTT; CDR3aa: CARGHSPLAGATTDTQYF
v_gene: TRBV11-2; d_gene: NA; j_gene: TRBJ2-7; abundance: NA; CDR3nt: TGTGCCAGCAGCCTGGGGACGGCGGTACGAGAGCAGTACTTC; CDR3aa: CASSLGTAVREQYF
v_gene: TRBV5-6; d_gene: TRBD2; j_gene: TRBJ2-3; abundance: few; CDR3nt: TGTGCCAGCAGCTTGGGTTTAGCGGGGGCGCTGGCAGATACGCAGTATTTT; CDR3aa: CASSLGLAGALADTQYF
v_gene: TRBV18; d_gene: TRBD1; j_gene: TRBJ2-3; abundance: NA; CDR3nt: TGTGCCAGCTCACCAAACAGGGGGAGCACAGATACGCAGTATTTT; CDR3aa: CASSPNRGSTDTQYF
v_gene: TRBV12-3/TRBV12-4; d_gene: TRBD1; j_gene: TRBJ2-7; abundance: NA; CDR3nt: TGTGCCAGCAGCAGACAGGGGGCCCTCGAGCAGTACTTC; CDR3aa: CASSRQGALEQYF
v_gene: TRBV13; d_gene: TRBD2; j_gene: TRBJ2-7; abundance: NA; CDR3nt: TGTGCCAGCAGTTCCCGGGACTACCGCGAGCAGTACTTC; CDR3aa: CASSSRDYREQYF
v_gene: TRBV3-1; d_gene: NA; j_gene: TRBJ2-3; abundance: NA; CDR3nt: TGTGCCAGCAGCCAAGATCGCTGGGGGCCTGGAGATACGCAGTATTTT; CDR3aa: CASSQDRWGPGDTQYF
v_gene: TRBV12-3/TRBV12-4; d_gene: NA; j_gene: TRBJ2-2; abundance: few; CDR3nt: TGTGCCAGCAGTGCCGGGGGCGAGCACACCGGGGAGCTGTTTTTT; CDR3aa: CASSAGGEHTGELFF
v_gene: TRBV6-2/TRBV6-3; d_gene: NA; j_gene: TRBJ2-5; abundance: many; CDR3nt: TGTGCCAGCAGTCACCCCCGGGAAACCCAGTACTTC; CDR3aa: CASSHPRETQYF
v_gene: TRBV5-1; d_gene: NA; j_gene: TRBJ2-1; abundance: NA; CDR3nt: TGCGCCAGCAGTGAGGACGTAAATGAGCAGTTCTTC; CDR3aa: CASSEDVNEQFF
v_gene: TRBV5-5; d_gene: NA; j_gene: TRBJ1-5; abundance: few; CDR3nt: TGTGCCAGCAGCTTGACCCTTCGACAGCCCCAGCATTTT; CDR3aa: CASSLTLRQPQHF
v_gene: TRBV27; d_gene: TRBD1; j_gene: TRBJ2-3; abundance: NA; CDR3nt: TGTGCCAGCAGTTTGCAGGGGGCGCAGCCAGATACGCAGTATTTT; CDR3aa: CASSLQGAQPDTQYF
v_gene: TRBV5-4; d_gene: NA; j_gene: TRBJ2-2; abundance: NA; CDR3nt: TGTGCCAGCAGCCAGGGGGGCAAGCGGGGTTACACCGGGGAGCTGTTTTTT; CDR3aa: CASSQGGKRGYTGELFF
v_gene: TRBV20-1; d_gene: NA; j_gene: TRBJ1-1; abundance: few; CDR3nt: TGCAGTGCTATGGGTCCCACTGAAGCTTTCTTT; CDR3aa: CSAMGPTEAFF
v_gene: TRBV7-9; d_gene: NA; j_gene: TRBJ2-1; abundance: NA; CDR3nt: TGTGCCAGCAGCTCCCCCGACACGGATACCTCCCCTAGCTCCTACAATGAGCAGTTCTTC; CDR3aa: CASSSPDTDTSPSSYNEQFF
v_gene: TRBV5-1; d_gene: TRBD2; j_gene: TRBJ2-1; abundance: few; CDR3nt: TGCGCCAGCACTCGGGGGGGGCTAGCGGGGTCGAGCTACAATGAGCAGTTCTTC; CDR3aa: CASTRGGLAGSSYNEQFF
v_gene: TRBV7-2; d_gene: NA; j_gene: TRBJ1-2; abundance: few; CDR3nt: TGTGCCAGCAGTTCACCCGGAGGGTATGGCTACACCTTC; CDR3aa: CASSSPGGYGYTF
v_gene: TRBV29-1; d_gene: TRBD1; j_gene: TRBJ2-7; abundance: NA; CDR3nt: TGCAGCGTTGACTGGACAGGGGGCCTTGGCGAGCAGTACTTC; CDR3aa: CSVDWTGGLGEQYF
v_gene: TRBV5-5; d_gene: TRBD1; j_gene: TRBJ2-2; abundance: few; CDR3nt: TGTGCCAGCAGCTCCGAGGGGGCGCTTACCGGGGAGCTGTTTTTT; CDR3aa: CASSSEGALTGELFF
v_gene: TRBV7-9; d_gene: NA; j_gene: TRBJ1-4; abundance: NA; CDR3nt: TGTGCCAGCAGCTTGCTGGACAGTCCCGCTGAAAAACTGTTTTTT; CDR3aa: CASSLLDSPAEKLFF
v_gene: TRBV7-3; d_gene: NA; j_gene: TRBJ2-2; abundance: few; CDR3nt: TGTGCCAGCAGCTTAGTATCAGGGTCTGACGGGGAGCTGTTTTTT; CDR3aa: CASSLVSGSDGELFF
v_gene: TRBV20-1; d_gene: TRBD1; j_gene: TRBJ2-3; abundance: NA; CDR3nt: TGCAGTGCTCCTGACAGGGCAAACACAGATACGCAGTATTTT; CDR3aa: CSAPDRANTDTQYF
v_gene: TRBV9; d_gene: NA; j_gene: TRBJ1-5; abundance: few; CDR3nt: TGTGCCAGCAGCGTAGGGGGGAGCAATCAGCCCCAGCATTTT; CDR3aa: CASSVGGSNQPQHF
v_gene: TRBV10-3; d_gene: TRBD1; j_gene: TRBJ1-6; abundance: many; CDR3nt: TGTGCCATCAGTTCGACAGGGGCCGATTCACCCCTCCACTTT; CDR3aa: CAISSTGADSPLHF
v_gene: TRBV7-2; d_gene: NA; j_gene: TRBJ2-2; abundance: NA; CDR3nt: TGTGCCAGCAGCTTAGCGACAGCCGCGAACACCGGGGAGCTGTTTTTT; CDR3aa: CASSLATAANTGELFF
v_gene: TRBV5-1; d_gene: NA; j_gene: TRBJ1-2; abundance: few; CDR3nt: TGCGCCAGCAGCTTCTCAGGACCCTATGGCTACACCTTC; CDR3aa: CASSFSGPYGYTF
v_gene: TRBV7-9; d_gene: TRBD1; j_gene: TRBJ1-1; abundance: NA; CDR3nt: TGTGCCAGCAGCTTAGAGGGACAGGGACGTACTGAAGCTTTCTTT; CDR3aa: CASSLEGQGRTEAFF
v_gene: TRBV27; d_gene: NA; j_gene: TRBJ2-3; abundance: many; CDR3nt: TGTGCCAGCAGGGCCCGGGCCTCTGGAATAGATACGCAGTATTTT; CDR3aa: CASRARASGIDTQYF
v_gene: TRBV20-1; d_gene: TRBD1; j_gene: TRBJ1-6; abundance: few; CDR3nt: TGCAGTGCTCCAGTCCCGGGACAGGAGACCAATTCACCCCTCCACTTT; CDR3aa: CSAPVPGQETNSPLHF
v_gene: TRBV7-9; d_gene: NA; j_gene: TRBJ1-4; abundance: few; CDR3nt: TGTGCCAGCAGCTCGTCCCGGACGGATAATGAAAAACTGTTTTTT; CDR3aa: CASSSSRTDNEKLFF
v_gene: TRBV14; d_gene: TRBD2; j_gene: TRBJ2-1; abundance: few; CDR3nt: TGTGCCAGCAGCCAAGGGGACTACCAGCTCTACAATGAGCAGTTCTTC; CDR3aa: CASSQGDYQLYNEQFF
v_gene: TRBV19; d_gene: TRBD1; j_gene: TRBJ2-1; abundance: few; CDR3nt: TGTGCCAGTCGCCTGGGAGACAGGGGAGATGAGCAGTTCTTC; CDR3aa: CASRLGDRGDEQFF
v_gene: TRBV29-1; d_gene: NA; j_gene: TRBJ2-7; abundance: few; CDR3nt: TGCAGCGTTTCCGGGACACCTTACGAGCAGTACTTC; CDR3aa: CSVSGTPYEQYF
v_gene: TRBV20-1; d_gene: NA; j_gene: TRBJ1-5; abundance: many; CDR3nt: TGCAGTGCTACCACCACGGGTAATAGCAATCAGCCCCAGCATTTT; CDR3aa: CSATTTGNSNQPQHF
v_gene: TRBV5-5; d_gene: NA; j_gene: TRBJ2-3; abundance: many; CDR3nt: TGTGCCAGCAGCTTCACAGATACGCAGTATTTT; CDR3aa: CASSFTDTQYF
v_gene: TRBV7-6; d_gene: NA; j_gene: TRBJ2-1; abundance: few; CDR3nt: TGTGCCAGCAGCTTAACCACGGGGGCCCATGAGCAGTTCTTC; CDR3aa: CASSLTTGAHEQFF
v_gene: TRBV7-2; d_gene: TRBD2; j_gene: TRBJ2-5; abundance: many; CDR3nt: TGTGCCAGCAGCTTTCGGACTAGCGGGAAGCAAGAGACCCAGTACTTC; CDR3aa: CASSFRTSGKQETQYF
v_gene: TRBV3-1; d_gene: TRBD1; j_gene: TRBJ1-2; abundance: NA; CDR3nt: TGTGCCAGCAGCCATGCGGGACAGACTCTCTATGGCTACACCTTC; CDR3aa: CASSHAGQTLYGYTF
v_gene: TRBV20-1; d_gene: TRBD1; j_gene: TRBJ2-3; abundance: many; CDR3nt: TGCAGTGCTACCCGGACAGGGGATACGCAGTATTTT; CDR3aa: CSATRTGDTQYF
v_gene: TRBV29-1; d_gene: NA; j_gene: TRBJ1-1; abundance: many; CDR3nt: TGCAGCGTTTCATCAGGGCTGAACACTGAAGCTTTCTTT; CDR3aa: CSVSSGLNTEAFF
v_gene: TRBV7-2; d_gene: TRBD1; j_gene: TRBJ1-1; abundance: few; CDR3nt: TGTGCCAGCAGCTTAAGTACAGGGGGGGAAGCTTTCTTT; CDR3aa: CASSLSTGGEAFF
v_gene: TRBV20-1; d_gene: TRBD1; j_gene: TRBJ2-7; abundance: NA; CDR3nt: TGCAGTGCTTCCAAACCGGGACAGGACCTCTCCTACGAGCAGTACTTC; CDR3aa: CSASKPGQDLSYEQYF
v_gene: TRBV10-3; d_gene: NA; j_gene: TRBJ2-1; abundance: few; CDR3nt: TGTGCCATCAGTGAGTCGGGGACTTACAATGAGCAGTTCTTC; CDR3aa: CAISESGTYNEQFF
v_gene: TRBV30; d_gene: NA; j_gene: TRBJ1-2; abundance: few; CDR3nt: TGTGCCTGGAGTGTACCGGGGATCAACTATGGCTACACCTTC; CDR3aa: CAWSVPGINYGYTF
v_gene: TRBV11-2; d_gene: TRBD1; j_gene: TRBJ2-3; abundance: NA; CDR3nt: TGTGCCAGCAGCCCATGGACAGGGGGATCTCCTTATAGCACAGATACGCAGTATTTT; CDR3aa: CASSPWTGGSPYSTDTQYF
v_gene: TRBV29-1; d_gene: TRBD1; j_gene: TRBJ2-1; abundance: many; CDR3nt: TGCAGCGCTCGGACAGGGGGCATCGATGAGCAGTTCTTC; CDR3aa: CSARTGGIDEQFF
v_gene: TRBV12-3/TRBV12-4; d_gene: NA; j_gene: TRBJ1-1; abundance: many; CDR3nt: TGTGCCAGCAGTCTCAGGGGTTTGAACACTGAAGCTTTCTTT; CDR3aa: CASSLRGLNTEAFF
v_gene: TRBV28; d_gene: NA; j_gene: TRBJ1-1; abundance: medium-sized; CDR3nt: TGTGCCAGCAGTCCTTTGGGCACTGAAGCTTTCTTT; CDR3aa: CASSPLGTEAFF
v_gene: TRBV21-1; d_gene: NA; j_gene: TRBJ2-7; abundance: NA; CDR3nt: TGTGCCAGCAGCAAAGAGGGACAGGGGGCTTGCGAGCAGTACTTC; CDR3aa: CASSKEGQGACEQYF
v_gene: TRBV20-1; d_gene: TRBD2; j_gene: TRBJ2-7; abundance: many; CDR3nt: TGCAGTGCTAGAGGGGGGGGGACCTCCTACGAGCAGTACTTC; CDR3aa: CSARGGGTSYEQYF
v_gene: TRBV5-1; d_gene: TRBD1; j_gene: TRBJ2-1; abundance: NA; CDR3nt: TGCGCCAGCAGCTTGAATATTATGGCAGGGGGCAATGAGCAGTTCTTC; CDR3aa: CASSLNIMAGGNEQFF
v_gene: TRBV14; d_gene: NA; j_gene: TRBJ2-1; abundance: few; CDR3nt: TGTGCCAGCAGCACCACCCTAGGATACGCCTACAATGAGCAGTTCTTC; CDR3aa: CASSTTLGYAYNEQFF
v_gene: TRBV3-1; d_gene: NA; j_gene: TRBJ1-2; abundance: many; CDR3nt: TGTGCCAGCAGCGCCGGGAACGACTATGGCTACACCTTC; CDR3aa: CASSAGNDYGYTF
v_gene: TRBV12-3/TRBV12-4; d_gene: TRBD1; j_gene: TRBJ1-6; abundance: few; CDR3nt: TGTGCCAGCAGCCCGGACAGGCCTAATTCACCCCTCCACTTT; CDR3aa: CASSPDRPNSPLHF
v_gene: TRBV29-1; d_gene: TRBD1; j_gene: TRBJ1-1; abundance: many; CDR3nt: TGCAGCGTTGAGAGGCAGGGGGGAAAGGGGACTGAAGCTTTCTTT; CDR3aa: CSVERQGGKGTEAFF
v_gene: TRBV7-8; d_gene: TRBD2; j_gene: TRBJ2-1; abundance: many; CDR3nt: TGTGCCAGCAGCCCGAGGGCGCGGGAGAAGCCCTACAATGAGCAGTTCTTC; CDR3aa: CASSPRAREKPYNEQFF
v_gene: TRBV5-1; d_gene: NA; j_gene: TRBJ1-3; abundance: few; CDR3nt: TGCGCCAGCAGTACCGATGGCACTGGAAACACCATATATTTT; CDR3aa: CASSTDGTGNTIYF